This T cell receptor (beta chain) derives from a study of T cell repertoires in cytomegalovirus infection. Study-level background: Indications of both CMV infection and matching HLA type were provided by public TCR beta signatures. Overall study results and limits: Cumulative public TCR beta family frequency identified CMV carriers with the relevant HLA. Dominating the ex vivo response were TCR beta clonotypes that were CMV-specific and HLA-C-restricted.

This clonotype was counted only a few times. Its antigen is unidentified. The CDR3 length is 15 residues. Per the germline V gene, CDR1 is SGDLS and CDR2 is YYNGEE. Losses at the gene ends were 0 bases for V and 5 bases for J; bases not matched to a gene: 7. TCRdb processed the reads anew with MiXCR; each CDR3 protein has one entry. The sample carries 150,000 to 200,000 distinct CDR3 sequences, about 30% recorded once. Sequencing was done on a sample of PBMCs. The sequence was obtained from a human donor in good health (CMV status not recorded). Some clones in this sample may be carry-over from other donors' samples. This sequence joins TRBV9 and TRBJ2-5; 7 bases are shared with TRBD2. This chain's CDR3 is CASSVAVRAGETQYF. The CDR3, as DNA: TGTGCCAGCAGCGTAGCCGTCCGAGCGGGGGAGACCCAGTACTTC.